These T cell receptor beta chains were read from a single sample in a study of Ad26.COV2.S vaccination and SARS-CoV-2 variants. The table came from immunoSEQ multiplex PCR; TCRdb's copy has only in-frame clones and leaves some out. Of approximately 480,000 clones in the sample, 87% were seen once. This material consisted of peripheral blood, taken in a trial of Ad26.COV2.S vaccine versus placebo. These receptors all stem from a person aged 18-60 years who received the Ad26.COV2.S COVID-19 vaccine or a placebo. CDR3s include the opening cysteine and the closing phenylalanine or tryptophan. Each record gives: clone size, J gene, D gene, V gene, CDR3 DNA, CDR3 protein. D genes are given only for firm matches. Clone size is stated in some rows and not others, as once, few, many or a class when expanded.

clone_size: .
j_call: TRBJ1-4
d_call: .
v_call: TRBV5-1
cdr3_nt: TGCGCCAGCAGCTCCCAAGGGGGAGGAAAACTGTTTTTT
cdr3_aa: CASSSQGGGKLFF

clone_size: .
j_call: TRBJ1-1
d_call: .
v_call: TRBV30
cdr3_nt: TGTGCCTGGAACCCAAGGCTTCAGGGCACTGAAGCTTTCTTT
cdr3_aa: CAWNPRLQGTEAFF

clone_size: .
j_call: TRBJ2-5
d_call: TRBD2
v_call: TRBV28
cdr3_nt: TGTGCCAGCAGTTTAGGACTAGGGGAGACCCAGTACTTC
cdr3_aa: CASSLGLGETQYF

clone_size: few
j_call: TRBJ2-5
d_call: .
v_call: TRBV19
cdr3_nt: TGTGCCAGTAGTAGGAGCGGAGGGGAGACCCAGTACTTC
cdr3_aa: CASSRSGGETQYF

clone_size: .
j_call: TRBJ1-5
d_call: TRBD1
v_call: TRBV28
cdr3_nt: TGTGCCACGGAGGGACAGGGCTTACAATTGAGCAATCAGCCCCAGCATTTT
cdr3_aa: CATEGQGLQLSNQPQHF

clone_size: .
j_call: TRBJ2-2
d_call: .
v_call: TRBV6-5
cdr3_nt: TGTGCCAGCAGTTACTCTAGCGGTTTGGAGCTGTTTTTT
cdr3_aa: CASSYSSGLELFF

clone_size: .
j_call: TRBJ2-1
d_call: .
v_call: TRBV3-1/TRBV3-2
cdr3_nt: TGTGCCAGCAGCCATGCGGGCTTCAAGTACAATGAGCAGTTCTTC
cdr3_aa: CASSHAGFKYNEQFF

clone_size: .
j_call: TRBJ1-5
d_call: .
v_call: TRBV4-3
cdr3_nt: TGCGCCAGCAGCCAAGATTATCGGGGGAATCAGCCCCAGCATTTT
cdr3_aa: CASSQDYRGNQPQHF

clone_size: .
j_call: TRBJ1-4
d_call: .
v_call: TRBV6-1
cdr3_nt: TGTGCCAGCAGTGAGGTTCCAGGGACTAATGAAAAACTGTTTTTT
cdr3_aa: CASSEVPGTNEKLFF

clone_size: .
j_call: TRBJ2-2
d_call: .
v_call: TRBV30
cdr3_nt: TGTGCCTGGAGTTCCAGGCGTGGGGGGGAGCTGTTTTTT
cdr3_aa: CAWSSRRGGELFF

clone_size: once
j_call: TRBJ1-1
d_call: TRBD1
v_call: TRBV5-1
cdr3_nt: TGCGCCAGCAGCCACCGGGACAGGTGGAACACTGAAGCTTTCTTT
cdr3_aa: CASSHRDRWNTEAFF

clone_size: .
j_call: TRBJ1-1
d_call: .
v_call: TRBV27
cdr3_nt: TGTGCCAGCAGTTCCCTATTCACGGGTTTCCCCATGAACACTGAAGCTTTCTTT
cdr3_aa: CASSSLFTGFPMNTEAFF

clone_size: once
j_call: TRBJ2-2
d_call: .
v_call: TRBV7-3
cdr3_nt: TGTGCCAGCAGAGATAGCGGCACCGGGGAGCTGTTTTTT
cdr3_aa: CASRDSGTGELFF

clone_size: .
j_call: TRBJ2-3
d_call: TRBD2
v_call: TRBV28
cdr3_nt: TGTGCCAGCAGCTATAGCGGGAGGGGGTTTGGAGATACGCAGTATTTT
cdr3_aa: CASSYSGRGFGDTQYF

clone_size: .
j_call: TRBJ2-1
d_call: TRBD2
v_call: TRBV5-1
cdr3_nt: TGCGCCAGCAGGCCGACTAGCGGGAGGGTCTATGAGCAGTTCTTC
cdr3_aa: CASRPTSGRVYEQFF

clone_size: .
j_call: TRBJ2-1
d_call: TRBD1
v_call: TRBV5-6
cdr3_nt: TGTGCCAGCAGCTTTCCGGGGACAGGGGCGAATGAGCAGTTCTTC
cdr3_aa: CASSFPGTGANEQFF

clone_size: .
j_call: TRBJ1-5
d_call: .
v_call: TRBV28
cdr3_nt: TGTGCCAGCAGTTTCGAAGGGGACACTAATCAGCCCCAGCATTTT
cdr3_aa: CASSFEGDTNQPQHF

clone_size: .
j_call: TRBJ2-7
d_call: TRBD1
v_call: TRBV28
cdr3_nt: TGTGCCAGCGGGACCTCCCCTCGACAGGGTTCCTACGAGCAGTACTTC
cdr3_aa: CASGTSPRQGSYEQYF

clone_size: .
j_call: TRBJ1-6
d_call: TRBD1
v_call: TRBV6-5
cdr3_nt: TGTGCCAGCAGTTCCACAGGGGTCGGAAATTCACCCCTCCACTTT
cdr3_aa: CASSSTGVGNSPLHF

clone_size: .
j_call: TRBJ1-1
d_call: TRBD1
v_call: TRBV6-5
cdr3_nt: TGTGCCAGCAGTCGGACAGGGGGCGGGAGCACTGAAGCTTTCTTT
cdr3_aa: CASSRTGGGSTEAFF

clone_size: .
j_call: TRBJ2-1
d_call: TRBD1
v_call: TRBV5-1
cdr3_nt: TGCGCCAGCAGCTTGGCGGGACAGGGGTACAATGAGCAGTTCTTC
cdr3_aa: CASSLAGQGYNEQFF

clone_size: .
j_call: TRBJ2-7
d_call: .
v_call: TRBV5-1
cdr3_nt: TGCGCCAGCAGCTTGGGAGGGTACGAGCAGTACTTC
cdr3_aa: CASSLGGYEQYF

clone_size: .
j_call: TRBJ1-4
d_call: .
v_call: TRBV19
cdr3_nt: TGTGCCAGTAGTAAGACGGCGACTAATGAAAAACTGTTTTTT
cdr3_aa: CASSKTATNEKLFF

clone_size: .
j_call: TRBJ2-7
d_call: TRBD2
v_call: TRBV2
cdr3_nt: TGTGCCAGCACCGGCGGACTAGCGGGACACGAGCAGTACTTC
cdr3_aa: CASTGGLAGHEQYF

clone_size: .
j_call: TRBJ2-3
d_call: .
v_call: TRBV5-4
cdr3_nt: TGTGCCAGCAGCTTAGGGGGGGAGGATACGCAGTATTTT
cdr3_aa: CASSLGGEDTQYF

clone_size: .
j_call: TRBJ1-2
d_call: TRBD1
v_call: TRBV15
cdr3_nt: TGTGCCACCAGCAGAGAGGACAGGGGCGGCTACACCTTC
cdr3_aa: CATSREDRGGYTF

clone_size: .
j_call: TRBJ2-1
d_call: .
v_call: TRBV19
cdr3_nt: TGTGCCAGTAGTGCCCCCCCGTGGCCCTCGCATGAGCAGTTCTTC
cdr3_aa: CASSAPPWPSHEQFF

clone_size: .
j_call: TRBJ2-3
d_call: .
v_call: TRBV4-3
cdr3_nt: TGCGCCAGCAGCCAAGGTTTACGAGATACGCAGTATTTT
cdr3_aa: CASSQGLRDTQYF

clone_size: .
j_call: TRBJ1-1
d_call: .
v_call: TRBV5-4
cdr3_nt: TGTGCCAGCAGCTTGGCGGCTTCTGAAGCTTTCTTT
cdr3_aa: CASSLAASEAFF

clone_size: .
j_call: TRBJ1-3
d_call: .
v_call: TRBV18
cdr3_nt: TGTGCCAGCTCACTGAGCTCTGGAAACACCATATATTTT
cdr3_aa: CASSLSSGNTIYF

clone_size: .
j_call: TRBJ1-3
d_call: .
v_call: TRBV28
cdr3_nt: TGTGCCAGCAGTTTTACCCGCTACGGAGACACCATATATTTT
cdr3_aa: CASSFTRYGDTIYF

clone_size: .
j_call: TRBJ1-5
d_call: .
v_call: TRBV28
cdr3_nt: TGTGCCAGCAGTTACGCGACGGGCCAAAATCAGCCCCAGCATTTT
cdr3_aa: CASSYATGQNQPQHF

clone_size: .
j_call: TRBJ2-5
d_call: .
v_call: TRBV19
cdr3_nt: TGTGCCAGTAGTATTGGACACTCAGAGACCCAGTACTTC
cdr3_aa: CASSIGHSETQYF

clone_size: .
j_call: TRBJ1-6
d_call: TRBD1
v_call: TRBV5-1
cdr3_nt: TGCGCCAGCAGCTCCCGGGACAGGGGAAGTTCACCCCTCCACTTT
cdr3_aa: CASSSRDRGSSPLHF

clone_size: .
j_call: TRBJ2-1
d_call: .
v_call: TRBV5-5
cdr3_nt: TGTGCCAGCAGCTTAGAGTGGGCGCCCAATGAGCAGTTCTTC
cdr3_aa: CASSLEWAPNEQFF

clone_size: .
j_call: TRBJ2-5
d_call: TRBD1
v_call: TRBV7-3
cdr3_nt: TGTGCCAGCAGCCCCCAGGGGACAGGGAGAGAGACCCAGTACTTC
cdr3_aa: CASSPQGTGRETQYF

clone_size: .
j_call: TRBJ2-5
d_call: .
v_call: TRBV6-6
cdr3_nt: TGTGCCAGCAGCTTCCCGAAGGAGACCCAGTACTTC
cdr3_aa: CASSFPKETQYF

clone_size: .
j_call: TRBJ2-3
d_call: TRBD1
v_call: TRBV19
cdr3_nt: TGTGCCAGTAGTATTTGGGGACAGGGGACTGCGCGGGGAGATACGCAGTATTTT
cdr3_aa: CASSIWGQGTARGDTQYF

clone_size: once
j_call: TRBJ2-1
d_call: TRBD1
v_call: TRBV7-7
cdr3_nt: TGTGCCAGCAGCTCCGGACAGGGCGACAGGGGCAATGAGCAGTTCTTC
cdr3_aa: CASSSGQGDRGNEQFF

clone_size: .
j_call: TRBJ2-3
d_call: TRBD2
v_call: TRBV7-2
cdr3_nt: TGTGCCAGCAGCTTAGTTAGCGGGAGGGATACGCAGTATTTT
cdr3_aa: CASSLVSGRDTQYF

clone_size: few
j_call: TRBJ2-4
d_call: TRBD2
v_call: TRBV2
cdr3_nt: TGTGCCAGCAGTGTGGGCGGGAGGGGAAACATTCAGTACTTC
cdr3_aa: CASSVGGRGNIQYF

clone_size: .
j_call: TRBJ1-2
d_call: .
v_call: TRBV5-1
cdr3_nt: TGCGCCAGCAGCACGGACACGAGCTCGACCCTTAACTATGGCTACACCTTC
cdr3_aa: CASSTDTSSTLNYGYTF

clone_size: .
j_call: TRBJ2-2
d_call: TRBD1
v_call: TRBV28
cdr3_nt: TGTGCCAGCACCCTGCGGGGACAGGGGTTAGCCGGGGAGCTGTTTTTT
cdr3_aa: CASTLRGQGLAGELFF

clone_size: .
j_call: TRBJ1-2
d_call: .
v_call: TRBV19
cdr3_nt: TGTGCCAGTAAAACATCTGACCCTAATGGCTACACCTTC
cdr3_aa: CASKTSDPNGYTF

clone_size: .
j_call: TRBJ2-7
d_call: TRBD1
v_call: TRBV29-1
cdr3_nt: TGCACCCGGGACAGGACCTACGAGCAGTACTTC
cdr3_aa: CTRDRTYEQYF

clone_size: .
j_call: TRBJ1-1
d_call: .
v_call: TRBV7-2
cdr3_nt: TGTGCCAGCAGCTTTGATCGGGGTTTGAGCACTGAAGCTTTCTTT
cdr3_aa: CASSFDRGLSTEAFF

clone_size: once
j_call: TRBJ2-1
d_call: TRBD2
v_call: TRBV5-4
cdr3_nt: TGTGCCAGCAGCTTGGAGCGGGAGCGTTCTGAGCAGTTCTTC
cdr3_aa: CASSLERERSEQFF

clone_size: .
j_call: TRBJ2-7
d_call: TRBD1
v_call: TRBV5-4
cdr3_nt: TGTGCCAGCAGCTCCCGGGACAGCTCCGTCTCCTACGAGCAGTACTTC
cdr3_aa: CASSSRDSSVSYEQYF

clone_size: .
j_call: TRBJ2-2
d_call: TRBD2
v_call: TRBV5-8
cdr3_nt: TGTGCCAGCAGCCCGGGACTAGCGCTTAACACCGGGGAGCTGTTTTTT
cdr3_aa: CASSPGLALNTGELFF

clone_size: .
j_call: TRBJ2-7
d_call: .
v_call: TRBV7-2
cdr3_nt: TGTGCCAGCAGCTTGGGGAGTACTAACGAGCAGTACTTC
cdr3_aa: CASSLGSTNEQYF

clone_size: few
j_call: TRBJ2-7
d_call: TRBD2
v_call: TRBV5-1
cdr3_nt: TGCGCCAGCAGCCCCCGTGGGACTAGCGGGGAGAGGGGGCAGTACTTC
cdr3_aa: CASSPRGTSGERGQYF

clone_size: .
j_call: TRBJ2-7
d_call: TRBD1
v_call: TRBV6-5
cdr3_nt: TGTGCCACTACCGGGACAGGGCCCTACGAGCAGTACTTC
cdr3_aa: CATTGTGPYEQYF

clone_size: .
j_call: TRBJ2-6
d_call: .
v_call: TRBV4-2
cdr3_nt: TGTGCCAGCAGCCAACTGACAGGCTGGGTCCTGACTTTC
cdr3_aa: CASSQLTGWVLTF

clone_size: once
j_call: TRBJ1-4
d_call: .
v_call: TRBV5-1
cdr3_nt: TGCGCCAGCAGCTGGACAGACGGGGAGGAAAAACTGTTTTTT
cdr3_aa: CASSWTDGEEKLFF

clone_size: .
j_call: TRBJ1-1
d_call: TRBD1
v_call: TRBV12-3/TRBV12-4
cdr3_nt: TGTGCCAGCAGCCAAGACAGGGAAACTGAAGCTTTCTTT
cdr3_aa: CASSQDRETEAFF

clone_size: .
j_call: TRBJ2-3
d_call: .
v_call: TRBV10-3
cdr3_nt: TGTGCCATCAGGGGTCTCGATACGCAGTATTTT
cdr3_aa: CAIRGLDTQYF

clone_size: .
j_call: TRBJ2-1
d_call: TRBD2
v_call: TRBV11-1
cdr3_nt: TGTGCCAGCAGCTTAGATAGCGGGACGTCGGATGAGCAGTTCTTC
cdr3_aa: CASSLDSGTSDEQFF